The next 32 T cell receptor beta chains were all read from a single sample in a study of follicular helper T cells after annual influenza vaccination. Clones were sequenced by immunoSEQ multiplex PCR, and TCRdb holds only the in-frame ones, with some missing. The sample consists of thousands of clones, roughly 80% of them appearing once. Indicated time point: 2014-2015 season, pre-vaccination. The sample consisted of CXCR5+ CD38- circulating T follicular helper cells from blood, taken on the day of influenza vaccination. Subset here: circulating Tfh, non-naive CD4+CXCR5+PD-1+ (ICOS+CD38+ or ICOS-CD38-). These receptor sequences come from an adult who received the influenza vaccine.

The rearrangement links TRBV5-1 to TRBJ1-6; 7 bases are shared with TRBD1. The CDR3 totals 15 residues. V lost 4 bases to trimming and J lost 8 bases; unmatched junction nucleotides: 9. Germline V lookup: CDR1 SGHRS, CDR2 YFSETQ. Written as DNA, the CDR3 is TGCGCCAGCAGCCCAGGACAGGCCAGGCATTCACCCCTCCACTTT. Its protein product is CASSPGQARHSPLHF.

This clone has only one observation. The J gene is TRBJ2-3, the V gene TRBV18; 9 bases map to TRBD1. V lost 3 bases and J lost 4; bases outside the gene matches: 8. Germline V lookup: CDR1 KGHSH, CDR2 LQKENI. The CDR3 loop spans 16 amino acids. The CDR3 sequence is CASSPRDRVGADTQYF. CDR3 sequence (DNA): TGTGCCAGCTCACCTAGGGACAGGGTTGGAGCAGATACGCAGTATTTT.

The chain carries TRBV20-1 and TRBJ2-5; no firm D call. CDR1 is DFQATT, CDR2 SNEGSKA, per germline (reference sequence). Trimming cost V 6 bases and J 4 bases, with 9 bases left between them. CDR3 length equals 11 residues. CDR3 residues: CSAFGLETQYF. The CDR3 DNA sequence: TGCAGTGCATTTGGGCTAGAGACCCAGTACTTC.

The rearrangement joins TRBV6-1 to TRBJ2-5, with D possibly being TRBD2 (5 bases). Germline V gives CDR1 MNHNS, CDR2 SASEGT. Between the trimmed V and J ends, which lost 1 base and 5 bases, there was a span of 17 bases. The CDR3 runs 16 residues. The CDR3, as DNA: TGTGCCAGCAGTGAAGTATTAGGGAGCGGCAGGGAGACCCAGTACTTC. It codes for CASSEVLGSGRETQYF.

The CDR3 nucleotides are TGCAGTGCTAGAGGGAAACAGACCCAGTACTTC. It encodes CSARGKQTQYF. The chain has TRBV20-1 and TRBJ2-5; D uncertain. The CDR3 covers 11 residues. Germline CDR1 DFQATT, CDR2 SNEGSKA (reference sequence). Trimming removed 1 base from V and 6 bases from J, with 6 bases in between.

This clone has only a few counts. V gene TRBV7-3 combines with J gene TRBJ2-3; perhaps D is TRBD1 or TRBD2 (7 bases each). The length of the CDR3 is 15 residues. The V end lost 5 bases, the J end lost 3 bases, and 15 bases lay between the germline ends. Per germline, CDR1 SGHTA and CDR2 FQGTGA. The CDR3 reads CASSRRGDRTDTQYF. DNA of the CDR3: TGTGCCAGCAGCCGCCGGGGGGACAGAACAGATACGCAGTATTTT.

This clone was observed a handful of times. The chain links TRBV9 to TRBJ2-6; the D is unclear. Germline V lookup: CDR1 SGDLS, CDR2 YYNGEE. This CDR3 comprises 18 residues. Trimming pared 0 bases from V and 6 bases from J, leaving 19 bases between. In nucleotides, the CDR3 is TGTGCCAGCAGCGTAGAAACGCCCGGATCCCGCGAGGCCAACGTCCTGACTTTC. Translation: CASSVETPGSREANVLTF.

The chain uses TRBV7-9 and TRBJ2-2, with 12 bases aligning to TRBD2. Germline trimming cut 7 bases from V and 4 bases from J; bases unmatched to any gene: 4. This CDR3 has 15 residues. Looked up from germline, CDR1 is SEHNR and CDR2 is FQNEAQ (reference sequence). The CDR3 nucleotides are TGTGCCAGCAATTCACTAGCGGGGGGCACCGGGGAGCTGTTTTTT. It encodes CASNSLAGGTGELFF.

Note on this clone: Other DNA sequences within the sample encode an identical CDR3. The V gene is TRBV5-1, the J gene TRBJ1-6; D is unclear. Germline V gene data show CDR1 as SGHRS and CDR2 as YFSETQ. The CDR3 is 14 amino acids. The germline V and J ends were trimmed by 3 bases and 7 bases, with 11 bases remaining between them. The CDR3 protein is CASSSGSGNSPLHF. DNA for the CDR3: TGCGCCAGCAGCTCTGGAAGTGGCAATTCACCCCTCCACTTT.

J is TRBJ1-1 and V is TRBV6-5; D gene ambiguous. Germline V gene lookup returns CDR1 MNHEY and CDR2 SVGAGI. The CDR3 contains 15 residues. V was shortened by 0 bases and J by 1 base, with 9 bases between the two germline ends. The CDR3 DNA reads as TGTGCCAGCAGTTACTCGCGGCAGCAGAACACTGAAGCTTTCTTT. Protein sequence: CASSYSRQQNTEAFF.

In its sample, this clone was seen once. This sequence joins TRBV7-2 and TRBJ2-5; D perhaps matches TRBD2 (5 bases). V lost 1 base and J lost 5, with 8 bases in between. Looked up from germline, CDR1 is SGHTA and CDR2 is FQGNSA. This CDR3 region has 13 residues. CDR3 nucleotides: TGTGCCAGCAGCTTAGGAGGGTGGGAGACCCAGTACTTC. This gives the protein CASSLGGWETQYF.

This clone was counted between two and nine times. The chain carries TRBV7-2 and TRBJ2-7, with no clear D. V dropped 3 bases and J dropped 1 base, with 10 bases sitting between them. The germline CDR1 and CDR2 sequences are SGHTA and FQGNSA. The CDR3 is 14 residues long. The CDR3 region is CASSFLETSYEQYF. The CDR3 nucleotides read TGTGCCAGCAGCTTTCTAGAAACTTCCTACGAGCAGTACTTC.

Comment on this clone: Other nucleotide sequences in the sample specify the same CDR3. The V gene is TRBV4-3, the J gene TRBJ2-3; D remains unclear. Trimming shortened V by 0 bases and J by 0 bases, and 4 bases separated the two germline ends. The CDR3 contains 14 residues. Germline V gene lookup returns CDR1 LGHNA and CDR2 YSLEER. The CDR3 loop is CASSQDLSTDTQYF. The CDR3 nucleotides read TGCGCCAGCAGCCAAGACCTTAGCACAGATACGCAGTATTTT.

The gene calls are TRBV5-1 and TRBJ2-1, with TRBD1 matching 11 bases. Germline values: CDR1 SGHRS, CDR2 YFSETQ. Unmatched junction bases numbered 7, after V lost 0 bases and J lost 8 bases. The CDR3 has 16 amino acids. The CDR3 DNA reads TGCGCCAGCAGCTTGGTCGGACAGGGGGCGGTCGATGAGCAGTTCTTC. Translation: CASSLVGQGAVDEQFF.

This chain connects TRBV30 to TRBJ2-3, with 8 nucleotides matching TRBD1. With 5 bases clipped from V and 2 bases from J, the junction kept 6 bases outside the gene matches. This CDR3 region has 14 residues. CDR1 is GTSNPN, CDR2 SVGIG, per germline (reference sequence). The CDR3 DNA is TGTGCCTGGGGAACAGGGGGGACCACAGATACGCAGTATTTT. Translated, it gives CAWGTGGTTDTQYF.

The rearrangement uses TRBV7-2 and TRBJ2-3; D gene unclear. The V end was cut by 4 bases, the J end by 9 bases, with 8 bases between. Germline V gene lookup returns CDR1 SGHTA and CDR2 FQGNSA. This CDR3 is built from 11 residues. The CDR3 here is CASSSKGTQYF. The CDR3 DNA is TGTGCCAGCAGCTCAAAAGGGACGCAGTATTTT.

The V gene is TRBV7-9, the J gene TRBJ1-1; no reliable D call. CDR1 and CDR2 (germline): SEHNR, FQNEAQ (reference sequence). The CDR3 is 13 residues long. Trimming cost V 5 bases and J 4 bases, with 11 bases left between them. The CDR3 is CASSRTVGTEAFF. The CDR3 DNA is TGTGCCAGCAGCCGGACGGTCGGCACTGAAGCTTTCTTT.

This clone was counted a single time. The chain recombines TRBV5-5 with TRBJ1-1; tentatively, D is TRBD1 (5 bases). V lost 4 bases, J lost 2 bases, and 15 bases lay in between. CDR1 and CDR2 from the germline V gene are SGHKS and YYEKEE (reference sequence). The CDR3 is 15 amino acids. Here the CDR3 reads CASSPGGGSNTEAFF. CDR3 coding DNA: TGTGCCAGCAGCCCTGGTGGGGGGAGCAACACTGAAGCTTTCTTT.

The V and J genes are TRBV5-4 and TRBJ2-2; 7 bases align to TRBD1. The CDR3 consists of 16 residues. Germline CDR1 is SGHNT and CDR2 is YYREEE (reference sequence). The J segment lost 5 bases and the V segment lost 3 bases, leaving 10 bases of the junction unmatched. CDR3 nucleotide sequence: TGTGCCAGCAGCTCCTCCGGGACAGTTTTAACCGGGGAGCTGTTTTTT. This codes for CASSSSGTVLTGELFF.

The chain employs TRBV7-9 and TRBJ1-4, with D possibly being TRBD1 (5 bases). V lost 5 bases and J 7 bases, leaving 20 bases between the germline ends. There are 16 residues in the CDR3. Germline CDR1 and CDR2: SEHNR and FQNEAQ (reference sequence). The CDR3: CASSNIRGQGGEKLFF. CDR3 nucleotides: TGTGCCAGCAGCAACATTAGGGGTCAGGGAGGTGAAAAACTGTTTTTT. The whole variable domain, remainder taken from reference TRBV7-9 and TRBJ1-4, is DTGVSQNPRHKITKRGQNVTFRCDPISEHNRLYWYRQTLGQGPEFLTYFQNEAQLEKSRLLSDRFSAERPKGSFSTLEIQRTEQGDSAMYLCASSNIRGQGGEKLFFGSGTQLSVL.

V usage is TRBV7-2 and J usage is TRBJ1-4; no definite D call. The CDR3 runs to 15 residues. The germline gives CDR1 SGHTA, CDR2 FQGNSA. V shed 5 bases and J shed 0 bases, with 10 bases lying between them. Here the CDR3 reads CASSVSGATNEKLFF. Written as DNA, the CDR3 is TGTGCCAGCAGCGTTAGCGGGGCAACTAATGAAAAACTGTTTTTT.

This clone came up a few times. V is TRBV4-2 and J is TRBJ2-5; weak D call: TRBD1 (5 bases). Germline lookup yields CDR1 LGHNA and CDR2 YNFKEQ. V lost 4 bases, J lost 3 bases, and 15 bases lay in between. The CDR3 sequence is 15 residues long. The chain's CDR3 is CASSPELTVKETQYF. CDR3 nucleotide sequence: TGTGCCAGCAGCCCGGAGCTGACAGTTAAAGAGACCCAGTACTTC.

The V gene is TRBV4-1, the J gene TRBJ1-2, with D maybe TRBD1 (5 bases). The CDR3 is made up of 16 amino acids. CDR1 and CDR2 (germline): MGHRA, YSYEKL. Trimming took off 2 bases at V and 4 bases at J, with 17 bases between the two ends. The DNA of the CDR3 is TGCGCCAGCAGCCAACAAGATTCTGCAGGGAGCTATGGCTACACCTTC. Translated, it gives CASSQQDSAGSYGYTF.

V gene TRBV5-6 combines with J gene TRBJ1-5; perhaps TRBD1 as D (6 bases). Between the trimmed V and J ends, which lost 4 bases and 5 bases, there was a span of 7 bases. CDR3 length: 12 residues. In germline, CDR1 is SGHDT, CDR2 YYEEEE. As DNA, the CDR3 is TGTGCCAGCAGCCGACAGGATCAGCCCCAGCATTTT. It encodes CASSRQDQPQHF.

The V gene is TRBV29-1, the J gene TRBJ2-5; 11 nucleotides line up with TRBD2. Germline V CDR1 and CDR2: SQVTM, ANQGSEA. V was pared by 7 bases and J by 7 bases, with 8 bases of the junction left unmatched. This CDR3 is built from 13 residues. CDR3 in amino acids: CSGTIGTSGTQYF. As DNA, the CDR3 is TGCAGCGGCACGATAGGGACTAGCGGGACCCAGTACTTC.

The V and J genes are TRBV7-8 and TRBJ2-7, with 7 bases lining up with TRBD2. This CDR3 has 15 amino acids. V shed 4 bases and J 2 bases; nucleotides not matched to a gene: 8. The germline CDR1 and CDR2 sequences are SGHVS and FQNEAQ. CDR3 DNA: TGTGCCAGCAGCTCCAGGGAGGGTACGACCTACGAGCAGTACTTC. It yields the protein CASSSREGTTYEQYF.

The chain combines TRBV30 with TRBJ1-2, with D hard to call. CDR1 GTSNPN and CDR2 SVGIG come from the germline V gene (reference sequence). This CDR3 spans 16 amino acids. Trimming took 5 bases from V and 0 from J, leaving 19 bases between them. For the CDR3, the DNA is TGTGCCTGGGCCATTTCCGGCCCCCCTGCTAACTATGGCTACACCTTC. It codes for CAWAISGPPANYGYTF.

This clone has more than one count but fewer than ten. The rearrangement joins TRBV7-2 to TRBJ1-6; D is unresolved. V lost 5 bases and J lost 7, with 6 bases in between. In germline, CDR1 is SGHTA, CDR2 FQGNSA. CDR3 size: 12 residues. CDR3 sequence: CASSPQNSPLHF. CDR3 DNA: TGTGCCAGCAGCCCCCAGAATTCACCCCTCCACTTT. Full variable domain (remainder filled in from reference TRBV7-2 and TRBJ1-6): GAGVSQSPSNKVTEKGKDVELRCDPISGHTALYWYRQSLGQGLEFLIYFQGNSAPDKSGLPSDRFSAERTGGSVSTLTIQRTQQEDSAVYLCASSPQNSPLHFGNGTRLTVT.

V usage is TRBV5-8 and J usage is TRBJ2-7; D ambiguous. Trimming left V 3 bases short and J 9 bases short, with 7 bases between. CDR3 length equals 10 residues. CDR1 SGHTS and CDR2 YDEGEE come from the germline V gene. CDR3 DNA: TGTGCCAGCAGCTCGTTCGGGCAGTACTTC. Encoded protein: CASSSFGQYF.

CDR3 in DNA: TGTGCCAGCAGCTTACGGCTAGCGGGAGCCACAGATACGCAGTATTTT. Amino acid sequence: CASSLRLAGATDTQYF. V is TRBV5-4 and J is TRBJ2-3, with 10 nucleotides matching TRBD2. The germline V gene encodes CDR1 SGHNT and CDR2 YYREEE (reference sequence). The CDR3 loop spans 16 amino acids. The ends lost 2 bases at V and 2 bases at J; junction bases unmatched: 5. Looking up the rest from reference TRBV5-4 and TRBJ2-3 gives the full variable domain: ETGVTQSPTHLIKTRGQQVTLRCSSQSGHNTVSWYQQALGQGPQFIFQYYREEENGRGNFPPRFSGLQFPNYSSELNVNALELDDSALYLCASSLRLAGATDTQYFGPGTRLTVL.

This rearrangement joins TRBV18 to TRBJ2-2; 13 nucleotides agree with TRBD2. The V segment lost 3 bases and the J segment 6 bases; nucleotides outside the gene matches: 10. Germline values: CDR1 KGHSH, CDR2 LQKENI. This CDR3 has 18 amino acids. The CDR3 DNA sequence: TGTGCCAGCTCACCCCCGGGACTAGCGGGGCCCGGGGCCGGGGAGCTGTTTTTT. Amino acids: CASSPPGLAGPGAGELFF.

The chain uses TRBV7-8 and TRBJ1-1; D is unclear. The CDR3 has 14 residues. The germline V gene has CDR1 SGHVS and CDR2 FQNEAQ. V was cut by 1 base and J by 1 base, with 7 bases left in between. CDR3 region: CASSLGQPNTEAFF. CDR3 DNA: TGTGCCAGCAGCTTAGGACAACCGAACACTGAAGCTTTCTTT.